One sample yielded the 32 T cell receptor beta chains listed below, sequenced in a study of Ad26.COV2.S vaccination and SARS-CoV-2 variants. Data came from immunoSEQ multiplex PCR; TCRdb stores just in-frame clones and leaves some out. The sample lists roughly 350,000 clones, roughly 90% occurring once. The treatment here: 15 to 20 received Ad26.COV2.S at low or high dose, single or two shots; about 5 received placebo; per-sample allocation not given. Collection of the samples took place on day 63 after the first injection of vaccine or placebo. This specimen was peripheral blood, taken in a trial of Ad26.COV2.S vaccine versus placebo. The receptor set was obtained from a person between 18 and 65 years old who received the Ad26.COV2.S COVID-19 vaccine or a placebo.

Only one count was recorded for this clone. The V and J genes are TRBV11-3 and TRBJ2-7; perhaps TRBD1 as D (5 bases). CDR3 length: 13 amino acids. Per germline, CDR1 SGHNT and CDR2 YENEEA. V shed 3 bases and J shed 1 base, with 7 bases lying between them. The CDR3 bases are TGTGCCAGCAGCTTGACAGCTTCCTACGAGCAGTACTTC. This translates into CASSLTASYEQYF.

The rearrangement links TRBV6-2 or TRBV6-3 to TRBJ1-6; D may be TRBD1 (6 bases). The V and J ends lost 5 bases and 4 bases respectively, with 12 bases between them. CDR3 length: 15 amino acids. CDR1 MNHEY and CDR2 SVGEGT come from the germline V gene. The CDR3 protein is CASSTGQGYNSPLHF. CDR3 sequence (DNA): TGTGCCAGCAGTACGGGTCAGGGGTATAATTCACCCCTCCACTTT.

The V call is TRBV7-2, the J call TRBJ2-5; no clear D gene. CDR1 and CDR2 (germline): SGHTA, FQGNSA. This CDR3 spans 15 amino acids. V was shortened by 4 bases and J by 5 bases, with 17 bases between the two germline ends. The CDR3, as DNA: TGTGCCAGCAGCTCGTTGCTAGTGGTTGGCGAGACCCAGTACTTC. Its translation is CASSSLLVVGETQYF.

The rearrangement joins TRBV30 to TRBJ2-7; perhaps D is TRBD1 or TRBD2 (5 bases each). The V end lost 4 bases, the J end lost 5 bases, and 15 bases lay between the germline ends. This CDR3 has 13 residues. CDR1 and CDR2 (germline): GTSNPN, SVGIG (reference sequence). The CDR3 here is CAWTRGSRDEQYF. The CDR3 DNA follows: TGTGCCTGGACGAGGGGATCTAGAGACGAGCAGTACTTC.

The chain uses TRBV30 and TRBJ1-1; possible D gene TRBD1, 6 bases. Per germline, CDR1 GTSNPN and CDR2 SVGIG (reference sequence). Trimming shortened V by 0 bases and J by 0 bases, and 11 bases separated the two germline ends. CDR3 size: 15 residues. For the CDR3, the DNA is TGTGCCTGGAGTGTACAAGGGGGACTGAACACTGAAGCTTTCTTT. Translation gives CAWSVQGGLNTEAFF.

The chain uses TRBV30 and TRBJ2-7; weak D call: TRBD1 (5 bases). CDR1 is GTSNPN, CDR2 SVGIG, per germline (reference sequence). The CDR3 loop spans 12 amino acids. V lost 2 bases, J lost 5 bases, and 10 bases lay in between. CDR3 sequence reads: CAWSRGIDEQYF. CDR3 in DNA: TGTGCCTGGAGTAGGGGAATCGACGAGCAGTACTTC. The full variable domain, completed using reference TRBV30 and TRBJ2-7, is SQTIHQWPATLVQPVGSPLSLECTVEGTSNPNLYWYRQAAGRGLQLLFYSVGIGQISSEVPQNLSASRPQDRQFILSSKKLLLSDSGFYLCAWSRGIDEQYFGPGTRLTVT.

The CDR3, as DNA: TGTGCCAGCAGTTACAGGGGGCTTCTGCCACCCCTCCACTTT. Protein sequence: CASSYRGLLPPLHF. The chain links TRBV6-5 to TRBJ1-6; 7 bases line up with TRBD1. V lost 2 bases, J lost 11 bases, and 6 bases stayed unmatched. In germline, CDR1 is MNHEY, CDR2 SVGAGI. The CDR3 totals 14 residues.

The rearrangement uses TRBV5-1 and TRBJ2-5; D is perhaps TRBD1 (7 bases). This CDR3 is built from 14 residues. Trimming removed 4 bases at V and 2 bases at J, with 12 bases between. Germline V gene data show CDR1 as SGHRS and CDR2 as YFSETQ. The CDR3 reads CASSRGTDQETQYF. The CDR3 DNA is TGCGCCAGCAGCCGGGGGACAGATCAAGAGACCCAGTACTTC.

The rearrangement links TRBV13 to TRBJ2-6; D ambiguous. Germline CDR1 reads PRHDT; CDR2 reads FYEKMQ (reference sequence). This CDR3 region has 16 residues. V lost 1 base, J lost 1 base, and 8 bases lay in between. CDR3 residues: CASSLALGSGANVLTF. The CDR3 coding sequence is TGTGCCAGCAGCTTAGCTTTGGGATCTGGGGCCAACGTCCTGACTTTC.

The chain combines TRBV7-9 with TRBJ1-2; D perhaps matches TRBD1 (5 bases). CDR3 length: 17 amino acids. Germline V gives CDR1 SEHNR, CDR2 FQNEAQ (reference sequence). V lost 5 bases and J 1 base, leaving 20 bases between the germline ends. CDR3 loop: CASSPPGAGSNNYGYTF. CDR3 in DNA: TGTGCCAGCAGCCCCCCCGGGGCAGGGTCGAATAACTATGGCTACACCTTC. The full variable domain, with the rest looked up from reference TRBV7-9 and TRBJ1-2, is DTGVSQNPRHKITKRGQNVTFRCDPISEHNRLYWYRQTLGQGPEFLTYFQNEAQLEKSRLLSDRFSAERPKGSFSTLEIQRTEQGDSAMYLCASSPPGAGSNNYGYTFGSGTRLTVV.

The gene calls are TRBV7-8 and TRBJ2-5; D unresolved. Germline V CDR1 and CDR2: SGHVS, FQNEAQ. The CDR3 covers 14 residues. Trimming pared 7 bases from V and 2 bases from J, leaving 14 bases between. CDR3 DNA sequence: TGTGCCAGCAACCCACGTGGGCCGCAAGAGACCCAGTACTTC. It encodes CASNPRGPQETQYF.

The CDR3 is CATSRGAAKNIQYF. The DNA for the CDR3 is TGTGCCACCAGCAGAGGGGCCGCCAAAAACATTCAGTACTTC. The rearrangement joins TRBV15 to TRBJ2-4; no clear D. This CDR3 region has 14 residues. Trimming cost V 1 base and J 1 base, with 5 bases left between them. Germline V lookup: CDR1 LNHNV, CDR2 YYDKDF (reference sequence).

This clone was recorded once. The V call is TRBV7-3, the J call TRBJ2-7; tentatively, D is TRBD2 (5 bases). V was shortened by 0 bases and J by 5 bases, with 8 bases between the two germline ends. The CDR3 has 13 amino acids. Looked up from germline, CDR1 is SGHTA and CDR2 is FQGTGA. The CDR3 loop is CASSLTKEDEQYF. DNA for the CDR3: TGTGCCAGCAGCTTAACAAAGGAGGACGAGCAGTACTTC. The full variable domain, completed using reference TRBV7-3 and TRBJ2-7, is GAGVSQTPSNKVTEKGKYVELRCDPISGHTALYWYRQSLGQGPEFLIYFQGTGAADDSGLPNDRFFAVRPEGSVSTLKIQRTERGDSAVYLCASSLTKEDEQYFGPGTRLTVT.

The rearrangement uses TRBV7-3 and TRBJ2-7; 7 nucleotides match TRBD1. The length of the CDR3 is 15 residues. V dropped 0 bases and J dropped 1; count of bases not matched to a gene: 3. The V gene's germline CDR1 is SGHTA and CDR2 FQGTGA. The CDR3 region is CASSLTGQPSYEQYF. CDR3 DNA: TGTGCCAGCAGCTTAACGGGACAGCCTTCCTACGAGCAGTACTTC.

Written as DNA, the CDR3 is TGTGCCAGCACCCCGGGACTAGCAGGGAGCGTTGAGCAGTTCTTC. It specifies CASTPGLAGSVEQFF. The chain links TRBV3-1 (or the pseudogene TRBV3-2) to TRBJ2-1, with TRBD2 matching over 9 bases. V shed 7 bases, J shed 9 bases, and the junction held 13 bases outside the gene matches. This CDR3 is built from 15 residues. In germline, CDR1 is LGHDT, CDR2 YNNKEL (reference sequence).

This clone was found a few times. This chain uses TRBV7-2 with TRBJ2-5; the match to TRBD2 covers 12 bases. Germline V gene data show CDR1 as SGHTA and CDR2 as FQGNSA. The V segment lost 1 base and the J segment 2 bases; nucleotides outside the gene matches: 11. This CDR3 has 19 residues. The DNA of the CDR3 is TGTGCCAGCAGCTTAGTTGGCATCGGACTAGCGGGAACACAAGAGACCCAGTACTTC. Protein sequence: CASSLVGIGLAGTQETQYF.

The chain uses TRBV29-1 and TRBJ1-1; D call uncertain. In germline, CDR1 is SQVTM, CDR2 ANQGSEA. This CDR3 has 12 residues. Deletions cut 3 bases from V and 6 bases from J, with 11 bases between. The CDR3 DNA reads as TGCAGCGTTGAGACTGGGATCCCTGAAGCTTTCTTT. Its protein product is CSVETGIPEAFF.

The CDR3 nucleotides read TGTGCCAGCAGTTCCTCAAGAAGCTCCGGACCTTTGAGAAGCGAGCAGTACTTC. Amino acid sequence: CASSSSRSSGPLRSEQYF. This rearrangement joins TRBV27 to TRBJ2-7; D is unclear. V shed 4 bases and J shed 6 bases, with 28 bases lying between them. Germline lookup yields CDR1 MNHEY and CDR2 SMNVEV (reference sequence). This CDR3 has 18 amino acids.

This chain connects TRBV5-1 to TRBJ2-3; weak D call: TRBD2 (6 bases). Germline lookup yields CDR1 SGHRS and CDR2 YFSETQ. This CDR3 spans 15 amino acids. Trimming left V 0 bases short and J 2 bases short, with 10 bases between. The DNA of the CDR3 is TGCGCCAGCAGCTTGGGGGACTCCCACACAGATACGCAGTATTTT. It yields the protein CASSLGDSHTDTQYF.

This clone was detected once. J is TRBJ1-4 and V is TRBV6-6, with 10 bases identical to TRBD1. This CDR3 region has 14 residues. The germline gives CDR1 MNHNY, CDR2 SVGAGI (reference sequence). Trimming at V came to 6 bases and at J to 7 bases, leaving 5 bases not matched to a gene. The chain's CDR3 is CASRGTGEGEKLFF. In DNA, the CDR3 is TGTGCCAGCAGGGGGACAGGGGAGGGTGAAAAACTGTTTTTT.

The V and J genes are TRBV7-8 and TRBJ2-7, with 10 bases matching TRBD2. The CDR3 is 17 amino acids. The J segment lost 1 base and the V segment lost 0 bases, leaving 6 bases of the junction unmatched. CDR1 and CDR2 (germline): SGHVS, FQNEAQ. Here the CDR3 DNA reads TGTGCCAGCAGCTTAGCGGCTAGCGGGGGCAAGTCCTACGAGCAGTACTTC. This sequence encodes CASSLAASGGKSYEQYF.

CDR3: CSVGAVGSTDTQYF. For the CDR3, the DNA is TGCAGCGTTGGGGCCGTAGGCAGCACAGATACGCAGTATTTT. The J gene is TRBJ2-3, the V gene TRBV29-1; unclear D gene. Trimming shortened V by 4 bases and J by 0 bases, and 11 bases separated the two germline ends. This CDR3 is built from 14 residues. Germline CDR1 and CDR2: SQVTM and ANQGSEA.

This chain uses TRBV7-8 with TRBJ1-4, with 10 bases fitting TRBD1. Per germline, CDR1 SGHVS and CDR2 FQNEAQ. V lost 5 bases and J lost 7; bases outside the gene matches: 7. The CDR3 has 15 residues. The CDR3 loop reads CASSPWDRGGEKLFF. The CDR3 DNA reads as TGTGCCAGCAGCCCTTGGGACAGGGGTGGTGAAAAACTGTTTTTT. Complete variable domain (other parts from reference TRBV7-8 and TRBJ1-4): GAGVSQSPRYKVAKRGQDVALRCDPISGHVSLFWYQQALGQGPEFLTYFQNEAQLDKSGLPSDRFFAERPEGSVSTLKIQRTQQEDSAVYLCASSPWDRGGEKLFFGSGTQLSVL.

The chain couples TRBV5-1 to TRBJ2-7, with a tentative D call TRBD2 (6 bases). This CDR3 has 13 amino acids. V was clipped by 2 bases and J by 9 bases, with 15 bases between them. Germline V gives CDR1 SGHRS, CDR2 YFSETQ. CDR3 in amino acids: CASSFGGVLGQYF. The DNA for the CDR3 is TGCGCCAGCAGCTTCGGCGGGGTCCTTGGGCAGTACTTC.

The CDR3 reads CATSREGVGTEAFF. CDR3 DNA sequence: TGTGCCACTTCCAGGGAAGGTGTGGGCACTGAAGCTTTCTTT. This chain links TRBV28 with TRBJ1-1, with a tentative D call TRBD1 (5 bases). CDR3 size: 14 residues. CDR1 MDHEN and CDR2 SYDVKM come from the germline V gene. Trimming pared 10 bases from V and 4 bases from J, leaving 19 bases between.

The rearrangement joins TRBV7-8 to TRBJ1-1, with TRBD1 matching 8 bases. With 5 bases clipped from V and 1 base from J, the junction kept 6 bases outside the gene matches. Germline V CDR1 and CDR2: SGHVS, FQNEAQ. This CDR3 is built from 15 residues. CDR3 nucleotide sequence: TGTGCCAGCAGCGTTTCCGGGACAGGGAACACTGAAGCTTTCTTT. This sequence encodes CASSVSGTGNTEAFF.

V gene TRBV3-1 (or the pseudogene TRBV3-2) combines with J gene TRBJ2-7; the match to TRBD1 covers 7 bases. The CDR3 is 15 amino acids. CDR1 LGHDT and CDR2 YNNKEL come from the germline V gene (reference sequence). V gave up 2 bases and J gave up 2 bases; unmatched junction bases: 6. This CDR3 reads CASSQWAGTAYEQYF. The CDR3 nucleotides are TGTGCCAGCAGCCAATGGGCCGGGACAGCCTACGAGCAGTACTTC.

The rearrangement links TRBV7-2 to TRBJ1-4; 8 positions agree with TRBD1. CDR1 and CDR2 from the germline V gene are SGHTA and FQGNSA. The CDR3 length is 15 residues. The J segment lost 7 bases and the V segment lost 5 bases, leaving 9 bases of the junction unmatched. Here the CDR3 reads CASSDPRGQAEKLFF. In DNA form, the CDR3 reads TGTGCCAGCAGCGACCCCAGGGGGCAGGCTGAAAAACTGTTTTTT.

DNA of the CDR3: TGTGCCACCAGTGATGAGGACGGAACCTACGAGCAGTACTTC. The encoded protein is CATSDEDGTYEQYF. This rearrangement joins TRBV24-1 to TRBJ2-7; D is unclear. V was shortened by 3 bases and J by 2 bases, with 10 bases between the two germline ends. The CDR3 loop spans 14 amino acids. Germline CDR1 is KGHDR and CDR2 is SFDVKD.

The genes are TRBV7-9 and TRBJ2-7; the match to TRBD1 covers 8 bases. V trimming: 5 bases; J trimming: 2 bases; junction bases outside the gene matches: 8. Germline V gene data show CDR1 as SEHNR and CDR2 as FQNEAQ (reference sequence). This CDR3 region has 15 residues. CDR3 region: CASSTGTGLTYEQYF. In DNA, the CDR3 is TGTGCCAGCAGCACCGGGACAGGTCTTACCTACGAGCAGTACTTC.

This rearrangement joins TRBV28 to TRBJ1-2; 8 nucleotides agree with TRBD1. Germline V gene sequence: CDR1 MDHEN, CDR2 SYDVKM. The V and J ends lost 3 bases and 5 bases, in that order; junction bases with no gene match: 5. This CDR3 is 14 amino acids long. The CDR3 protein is CASSFPDRAYGYTF. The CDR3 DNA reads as TGTGCCAGCAGTTTCCCGGACAGGGCGTATGGCTACACCTTC.

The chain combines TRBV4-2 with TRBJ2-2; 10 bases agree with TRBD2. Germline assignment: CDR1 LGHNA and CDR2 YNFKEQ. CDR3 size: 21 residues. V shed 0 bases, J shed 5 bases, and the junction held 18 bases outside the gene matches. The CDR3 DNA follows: TGTGCCAGCAGCCAAGATGCGGCGGTGAGCGGGGGGGCGACGGGGACCGGGGAGCTGTTTTTT. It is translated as CASSQDAAVSGGATGTGELFF.